This T cell receptor (beta chain) was retrieved from a study of shared clonotypes between healthy human individuals. With respect to this clone: A read error may produce the germline difference seen at one junction end.

The germline V gene has CDR1 ENHRY and CDR2 SYGVKD. The CDR3 is 14 residues long. Some clones are missing from TCRdb's copy, which holds only in-frame ones; the method was immunoSEQ multiplex PCR. This table holds about 2 million clones, roughly 94% found once. The chain employs TRBV10-3 and TRBJ1-6, with D possibly TRBD1 on 5 matching bases. The TCR originated in a man aged 18 to 29 in good health. Sequencing input: naive CD4+ T cells sorted from blood. Subset given: CD45RA+ positively selected. The CDR3 reads CAINESGKGSPLHF. In nucleotides, the CDR3 is TGTGCCATCAATGAGTCAGGGAAGGGATCACCCCTCCACTTT.